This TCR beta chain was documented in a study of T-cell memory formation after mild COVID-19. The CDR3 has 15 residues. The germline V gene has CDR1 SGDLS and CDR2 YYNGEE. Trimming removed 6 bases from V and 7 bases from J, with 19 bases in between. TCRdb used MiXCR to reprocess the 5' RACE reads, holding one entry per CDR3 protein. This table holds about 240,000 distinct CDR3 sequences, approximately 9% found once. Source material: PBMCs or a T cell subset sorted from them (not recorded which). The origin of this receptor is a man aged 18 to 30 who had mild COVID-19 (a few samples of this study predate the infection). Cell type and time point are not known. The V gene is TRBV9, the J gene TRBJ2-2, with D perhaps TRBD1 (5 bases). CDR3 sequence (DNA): TGTGCCAGCAACCTAAACCCAGGGATTGACGGGGAGCTGTTTTTT. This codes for CASNLNPGIDGELFF.